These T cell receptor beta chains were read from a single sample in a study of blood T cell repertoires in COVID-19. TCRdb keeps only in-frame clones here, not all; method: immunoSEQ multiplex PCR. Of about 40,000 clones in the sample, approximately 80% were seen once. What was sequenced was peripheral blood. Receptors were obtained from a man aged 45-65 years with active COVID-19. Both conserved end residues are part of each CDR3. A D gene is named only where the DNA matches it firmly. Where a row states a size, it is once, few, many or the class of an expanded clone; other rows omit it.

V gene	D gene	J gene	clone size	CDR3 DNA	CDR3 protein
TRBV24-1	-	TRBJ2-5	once	TGTGCCACCAGTGATTCAAGGTGGGCCTACAGGCAAGAGACCCAGTACTTC	CATSDSRWAYRQETQYF
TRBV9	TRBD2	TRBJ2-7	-	TGTGCCAGCAGCCTGGGACTAGCGGGGGCCGAGCAGTACTTC	CASSLGLAGAEQYF
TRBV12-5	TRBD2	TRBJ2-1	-	TGTGCTAGTGCCCCAGGGGCGGGGGGGCCTAACAATGAGCAGTTCTTC	CASAPGAGGPNNEQFF
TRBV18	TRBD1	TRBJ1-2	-	TGTGCCAGCCGGGGACAGGAGCTCTATGGCTACACCTTC	CASRGQELYGYTF
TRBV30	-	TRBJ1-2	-	TGTGCCTGGGACCCGGACACCGCTAACTATGGCTACACCTTC	CAWDPDTANYGYTF
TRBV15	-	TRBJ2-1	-	TGTGCCACCAGCAGAGAAGGGGGGACTATTTACAATGAGCAGTTCTTC	CATSREGGTIYNEQFF
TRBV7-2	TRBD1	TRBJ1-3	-	TGTGCCAGCAGCCCAGCAGGGGGGTTCAACTCTGGAAACACCATATATTTT	CASSPAGGFNSGNTIYF
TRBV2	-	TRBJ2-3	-	TGTGCCAGCAGTGAAGACTCAATTCCTATGAATACGCAGTATTTT	CASSEDSIPMNTQYF
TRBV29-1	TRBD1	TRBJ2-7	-	TGCAGCGGAGGACAGGGGAACTACGAGCAGTACTTC	CSGGQGNYEQYF
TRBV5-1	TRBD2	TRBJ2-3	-	TGCGCCAGCAGCTTCAGCGGGAGGGCCACAGATACGCAGTATTTT	CASSFSGRATDTQYF
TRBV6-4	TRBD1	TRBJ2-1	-	TGTGCCAGCAGTACCACAGGGGGTTTGGAATCTGAGCAGTTCTTC	CASSTTGGLESEQFF
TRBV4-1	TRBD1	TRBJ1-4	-	TGCGCCAGCAGCCATCCAGGGGGCGGGTTTGAAAAACTGTTTTTT	CASSHPGGGFEKLFF
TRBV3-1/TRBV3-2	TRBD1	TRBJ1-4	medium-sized	TGTGCCAGCAGCCAATACAGGGGGTTTGAAAAACTGTTTTTT	CASSQYRGFEKLFF
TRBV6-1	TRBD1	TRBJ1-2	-	TGTGCCAGCAGTGAAACCGGGACAGGGGGCGAGGGCTACACCTTC	CASSETGTGGEGYTF
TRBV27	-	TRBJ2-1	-	TGTGCCAGCAGTTTATCGGGCCACCTCGTTGAGCAGTTCTTC	CASSLSGHLVEQFF
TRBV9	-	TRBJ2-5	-	TGTGCCAGCAGCACCGAAAACGTTGGACAGAAAGAGACCCAGTACTTC	CASSTENVGQKETQYF
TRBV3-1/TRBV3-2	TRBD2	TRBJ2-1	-	TGTGCCAGCAGCCTCTGGACTAGCGGGAGTTACAATGAGCAGTTCTTC	CASSLWTSGSYNEQFF
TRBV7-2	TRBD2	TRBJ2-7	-	TGTGCCAGCAGCTTAAAGACTAGCGGGAGCTCCTACGAGCAGTACTTC	CASSLKTSGSSYEQYF
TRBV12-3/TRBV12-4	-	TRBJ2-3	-	TGTGCCAGCACCGACCGGGGCACAGATACGCAGTATTTT	CASTDRGTDTQYF
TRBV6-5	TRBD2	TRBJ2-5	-	TGTGCCAGCAGTTGGACTAGCGGACAAGAGACCCAGTACTTC	CASSWTSGQETQYF
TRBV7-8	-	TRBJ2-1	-	TGTGCCAGCAGCTCATCCGGGGGGCGCTTTGAGCAGTTCTTC	CASSSSGGRFEQFF
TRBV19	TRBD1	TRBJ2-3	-	TGTGCCAGTAGTATCGCAGGGGGTTTCGGCACAGATACGCAGTATTTT	CASSIAGGFGTDTQYF
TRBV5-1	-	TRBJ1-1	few	TGCGCCAGCAGCTCCGGGGACACCTTGAACACTGAAGCTTTCTTT	CASSSGDTLNTEAFF
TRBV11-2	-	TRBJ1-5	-	TGTGCCAGCAGCTTATCGACAGGCAATCAGCCCCAGCATTTT	CASSLSTGNQPQHF
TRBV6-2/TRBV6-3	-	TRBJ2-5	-	TGTGCCAGCAGTTCTTACAGCTGGTACCAAGAGACCCAGTACTTC	CASSSYSWYQETQYF
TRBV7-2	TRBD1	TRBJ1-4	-	TGTGCCAGCAGCTTCCGGACAGGGTTAAATAATGAAAAACTGTTTTTT	CASSFRTGLNNEKLFF
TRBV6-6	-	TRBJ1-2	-	TGTGCCAGCAGTTACAGACACAAAAACTATGGCTACACCTTC	CASSYRHKNYGYTF
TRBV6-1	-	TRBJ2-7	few	TGTGCCAGCAGTGAAGGGGGCGGATACTCCTACGAGCAGTACTTC	CASSEGGGYSYEQYF
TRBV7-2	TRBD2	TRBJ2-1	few	TGTGCCAGCAGCTTAGAGGTACGGCTAGCGGGGAACAATGAGCAGTTCTTC	CASSLEVRLAGNNEQFF
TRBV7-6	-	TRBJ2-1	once	TGTGCCAGCAGCTTATTTCAGGGTACCTCATCGTACAATGAGCAGTTCTTC	CASSLFQGTSSYNEQFF
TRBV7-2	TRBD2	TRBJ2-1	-	TGTGCCAGCAGCCCCCGGGGAGCTAGCGGGTACAATGAGCAGTTCTTC	CASSPRGASGYNEQFF
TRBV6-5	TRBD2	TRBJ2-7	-	TGTGCCTGCCAGGATAGCGGGGGTCCCTACGAGCAGTACTTC	CACQDSGGPYEQYF
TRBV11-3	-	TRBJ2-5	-	TGTGCCAGCAGCGCCTGGGGGCAGCAAGAGACCCAGTACTTC	CASSAWGQQETQYF
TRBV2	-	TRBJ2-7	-	TGTGCCAGCAGTGAATGGCGCGGGGAAGCAGGGGAGCAGTACTTC	CASSEWRGEAGEQYF
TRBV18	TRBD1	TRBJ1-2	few	TGTGCCAGCTCACCAGGGACAGGGCTCAGCTATGGCTACACCTTC	CASSPGTGLSYGYTF
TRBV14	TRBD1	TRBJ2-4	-	TGTGCCAGCAGCCAAGTCACAGGGGGTGCCAAAAACATTCAGTACTTC	CASSQVTGGAKNIQYF
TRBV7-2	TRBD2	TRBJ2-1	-	TGTGCCAGCAGCTATAGCGGGGGGTCCCTCTACAATGAGCAGTTCTTC	CASSYSGGSLYNEQFF
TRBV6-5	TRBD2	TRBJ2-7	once	TGTGCCAGCAGTTACTCGGGACTAGCGGGCTCCTACGAGCAGTACTTC	CASSYSGLAGSYEQYF
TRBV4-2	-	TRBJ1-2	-	TGTGCCAGCAGCCTCCCGACAGATCTCTATGGCTACACCTTC	CASSLPTDLYGYTF
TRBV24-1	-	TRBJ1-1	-	TGTGCCACCAGGCTCGGGAGACCTGTCCCTGAAGCTTTCTTT	CATRLGRPVPEAFF
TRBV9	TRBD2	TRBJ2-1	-	TGTGCCAGCAGCCCCCCCCGGCAACTAGCGGGGGGGCCGGGGCAGTTCTTC	CASSPPRQLAGGPGQFF
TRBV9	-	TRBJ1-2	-	TGTGCCAGCAGCGTATACGAGGGAGGCGGCTACACCTTC	CASSVYEGGGYTF
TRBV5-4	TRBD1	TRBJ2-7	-	TGTGCCAGCAGCTTGCCGGGACAGGGCCCCTACGAGCAGTACTTC	CASSLPGQGPYEQYF
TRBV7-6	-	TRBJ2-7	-	TGTGCCAGCAGCTTAAGCAGTGGGCCAAACCTACGAAGAGTGTTCTTC	CASSLSSGPNLRRVFF
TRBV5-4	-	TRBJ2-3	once	TGTGCCAGCAGCCCTCGGAGAGGCCCAGATACGCAGTATTTT	CASSPRRGPDTQYF
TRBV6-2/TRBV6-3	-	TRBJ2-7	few	TGTGCCAGCAGTTACCCAGGGCCTTCCTACGAGCAGTACTTC	CASSYPGPSYEQYF
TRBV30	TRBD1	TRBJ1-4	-	TGTGCCTGGAGCGTCCGATACAGGGGGGGAAAAGAAAAACTGTTTTTT	CAWSVRYRGGKEKLFF
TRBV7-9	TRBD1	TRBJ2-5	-	TGTGCCAGCAGCGGAAGGGGGCTGGGAGAGACCCAGTACTTC	CASSGRGLGETQYF
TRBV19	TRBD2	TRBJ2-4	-	TGTGCCAGTAGTATCCCGGGGGGTCCCGCCAAAAACATTCAGTACTTC	CASSIPGGPAKNIQYF
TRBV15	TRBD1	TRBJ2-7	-	TGTGCCACCAGCAGAGGAAGGGGACCGAGACAGGGGTTCGAGCAGTACTTC	CATSRGRGPRQGFEQYF
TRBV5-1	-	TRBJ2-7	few	TGCGCCAGCAGCTCAGGCAGGCGAAACTACGAGCAGTACTTC	CASSSGRRNYEQYF
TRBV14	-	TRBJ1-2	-	TGTGCCAGCAGCCAAGCAGTCAACTATGGCTACACCTTC	CASSQAVNYGYTF